This T cell receptor (beta chain) appears in the sequencing data of a study of blood T cell repertoires in COVID-19. Using immunoSEQ multiplex PCR, the repertoire was profiled, and TCRdb retains in-frame clones only, with some absent. Among 190,000 or so clones listed, roughly 84% were seen once. The CDR3 totals 14 residues. Germline values: CDR1 SGHVS, CDR2 FQNEAQ. With V trimmed by 1 base and J by 1 base, 0 bases remained unmatched. V is TRBV7-8 and J is TRBJ1-1; 7 bases are a match to TRBD1. This clonotype was obtained from a man in his forties who had recovered from COVID-19. The sample comprised PBMCs or T cells enriched from blood (not recorded which). The CDR3 DNA reads as TGTGCCAGCAGCTTAGACAGGGGGAACACTGAAGCTTTCTTT. Protein sequence: CASSLDRGNTEAFF.